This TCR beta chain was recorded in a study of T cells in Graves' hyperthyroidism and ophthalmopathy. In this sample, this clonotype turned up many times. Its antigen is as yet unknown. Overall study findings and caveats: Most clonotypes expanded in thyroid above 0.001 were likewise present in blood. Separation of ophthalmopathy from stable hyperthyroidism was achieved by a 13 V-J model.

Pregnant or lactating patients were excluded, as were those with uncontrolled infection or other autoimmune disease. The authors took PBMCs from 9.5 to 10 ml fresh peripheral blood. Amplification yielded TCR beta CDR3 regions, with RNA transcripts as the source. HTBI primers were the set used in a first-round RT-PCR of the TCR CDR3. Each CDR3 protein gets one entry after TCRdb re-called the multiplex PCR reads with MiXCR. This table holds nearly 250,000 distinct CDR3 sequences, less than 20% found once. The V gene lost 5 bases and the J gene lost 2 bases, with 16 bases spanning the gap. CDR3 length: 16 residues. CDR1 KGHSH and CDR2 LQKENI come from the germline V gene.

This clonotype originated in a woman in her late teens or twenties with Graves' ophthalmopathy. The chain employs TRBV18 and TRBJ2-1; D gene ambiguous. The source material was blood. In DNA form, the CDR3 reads TGTGCCAGCTCAAGCTCACAGTGGCCTACCTACAATGAGCAGTTCTTC. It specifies CASSSSQWPTYNEQFF.